This T cell receptor (beta chain) was retrieved from a study of T cells in localized non-small cell lung cancer. Study-wide findings and caveats: Within adjacent lung there appeared a median around 57 of the top 100 tumor clones. Longer overall survival associated with higher blood T cell density; shorter survival with higher adjacent-lung clonality. Of the tissues analyzed, uninvolved adjacent lung showed maximal T cell clonality, greater than tumor. Sequencing, confined to only one tumor region, leaves heterogeneity possible.

CDR3 length: 12 amino acids. The germline CDR1 and CDR2 sequences are MNHNS and SASEGT. Trimming at V came to 4 bases and at J to 6 bases, leaving 1 base not matched to a gene. TCRdb's copy holds only in-frame clones and misses some; the assay was immunoSEQ multiplex PCR. The table includes 75,000 to 95,000 clones, around three quarters detected once. A word on this clone: The antigen remains undetermined.

The TCR was taken from a man between 40 and 75 years old with stage II squamous cell lung carcinoma. This specimen was PBMCs, taken before any cancer treatment. The chain combines TRBV6-1 with TRBJ1-2; 8 positions match TRBD1. The CDR3 protein is CASSAGGDGYTF. The CDR3 coding sequence is TGTGCCAGCAGTGCAGGGGGCGATGGCTACACCTTC.